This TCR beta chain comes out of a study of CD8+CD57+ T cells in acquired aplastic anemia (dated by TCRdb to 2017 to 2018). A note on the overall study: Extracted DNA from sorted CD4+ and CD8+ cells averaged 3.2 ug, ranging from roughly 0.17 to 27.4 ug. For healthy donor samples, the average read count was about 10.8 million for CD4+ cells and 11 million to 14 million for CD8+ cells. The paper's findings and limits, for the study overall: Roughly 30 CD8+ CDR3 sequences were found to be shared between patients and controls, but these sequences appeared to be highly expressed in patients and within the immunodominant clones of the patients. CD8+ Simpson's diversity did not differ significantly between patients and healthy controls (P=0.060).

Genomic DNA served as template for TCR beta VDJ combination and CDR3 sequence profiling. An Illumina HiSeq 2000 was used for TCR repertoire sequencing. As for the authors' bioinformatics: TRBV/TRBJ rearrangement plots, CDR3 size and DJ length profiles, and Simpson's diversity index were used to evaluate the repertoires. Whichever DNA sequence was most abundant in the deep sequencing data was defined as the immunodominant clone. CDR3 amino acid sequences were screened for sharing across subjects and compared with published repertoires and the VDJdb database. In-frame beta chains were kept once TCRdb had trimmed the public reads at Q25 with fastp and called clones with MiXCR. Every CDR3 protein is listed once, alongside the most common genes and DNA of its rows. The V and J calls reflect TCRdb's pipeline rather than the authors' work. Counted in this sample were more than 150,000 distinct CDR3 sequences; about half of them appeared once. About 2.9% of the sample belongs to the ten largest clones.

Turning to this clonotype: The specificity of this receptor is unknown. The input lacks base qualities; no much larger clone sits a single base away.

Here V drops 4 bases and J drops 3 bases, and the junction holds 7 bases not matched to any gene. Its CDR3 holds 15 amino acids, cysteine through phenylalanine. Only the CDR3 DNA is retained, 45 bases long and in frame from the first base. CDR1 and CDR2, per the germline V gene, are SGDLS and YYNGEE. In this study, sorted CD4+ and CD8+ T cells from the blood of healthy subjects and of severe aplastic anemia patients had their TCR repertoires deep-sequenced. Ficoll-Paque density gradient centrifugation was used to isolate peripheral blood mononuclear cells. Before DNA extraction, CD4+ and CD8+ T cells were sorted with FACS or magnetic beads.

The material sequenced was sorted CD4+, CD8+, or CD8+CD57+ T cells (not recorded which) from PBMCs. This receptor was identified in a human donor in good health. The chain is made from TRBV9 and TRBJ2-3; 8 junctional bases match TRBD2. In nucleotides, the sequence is TGTGCCAGCAGCACCGCGGGGGGCCGAACAGATACGCAGTATTTT. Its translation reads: CASSTAGGRTDTQYF.